Listed below are T cell receptor beta chains from one sample, sequenced in a study of T cell repertoires in cytomegalovirus infection. Antigens for these TCRs are unknown. One entry per CDR3 protein, called by TCRdb with MiXCR from the reads. The table shows 650,000 to 900,000 distinct CDR3 sequences, with about 30% occurring only once. The sample was cultured CD8+ T cells from PBMCs, taken from culture after CMV antigen stimulation. The receptors originated from a human donor in good health (CMV status not recorded). Some clones in this sample may be carry-over from other donors' samples. CDR3s include the opening cysteine and the closing phenylalanine or tryptophan. The D gene is left open where the match is weak. Some rows mark clone size as missing; the rest say once, few, many or name a class of expanded clone.

v_gene	abundance	d_gene	j_gene	CDR3aa	CDR3nt
TRBV2	.	.	TRBJ2-4	CVWLAKNIQYF	TGTGTCTGGTTAGCCAAAAACATTCAGTACTTC
TRBV12-5	.	.	TRBJ2-1	CASAPDKVPTHEQFF	TGTGCTAGTGCCCCGGACAAGGTCCCTACCCATGAGCAGTTCTTC
TRBV6-5	few	TRBD2	TRBJ2-1	CASSYSMLAGGDNLNEQFF	TGTGCCAGCAGTTACTCGATGCTAGCGGGGGGGGATAACCTCAATGAGCAGTTCTTC
TRBV6-1	few	.	TRBJ2-5	CASRPFRGDQETQYF	TGTGCCAGCAGGCCGTTCCGGGGAGACCAAGAGACCCAGTACTTC
TRBV19	few	.	TRBJ2-2	CASSPGTHNTGELFF	TGTGCCAGTAGTCCCGGGACACATAACACCGGGGAGCTGTTTTTT
TRBV12-3/TRBV12-4	.	TRBD2	TRBJ2-1	CASSFGGGALGDEQFF	TGTGCCAGCAGTTTTGGCGGGGGGGCCTTGGGCGATGAGCAGTTCTTC
TRBV6-2/TRBV6-3	once	.	TRBJ2-3	CASSYVTIGNQPQYF	TGTGCCAGCAGTTACGTGACAATTGGCAATCAGCCCCAGTATTTT
TRBV20-1	.	.	TRBJ1-1	CSARTWEDTEAFF	TGCAGTGCTAGGACCTGGGAAGACACTGAAGCTTTCTTT
TRBV5-6	.	.	TRBJ1-5	CASSPGPVSNQPQHF	TGTGCCAGCAGCCCAGGGCCGGTTAGCAATCAGCCCCAGCATTTT
TRBV6-2/TRBV6-3	.	.	TRBJ1-5	CASSYSMQGPQPQHF	TGTGCCAGCAGTTACTCTATGCAGGGACCTCAGCCCCAGCATTTT
TRBV20-1	.	.	TRBJ1-2	CSAEGGDYGYTF	TGCAGTGCTGAGGGGGGCGACTATGGCTACACCTTC
TRBV6-5	many	TRBD1	TRBJ2-2	CASRSQGASTGELFF	TGTGCCAGCCGATCTCAGGGGGCAAGTACCGGGGAGCTGTTTTTT
TRBV7-9	few	.	TRBJ2-7	CASSLPGPLAEQYF	TGTGCCAGCAGCCTCCCGGGCCCGTTAGCCGAGCAGTACTTC
TRBV20-1	.	TRBD2	TRBJ2-1	CSAPSGNEQFF	TGCAGTGCTCCTAGCGGCAATGAGCAGTTCTTC
TRBV5-5	few	TRBD2	TRBJ2-5	CASSSGTSYETQYF	TGTGCCAGCAGCTCCGGGACTAGTTACGAGACCCAGTACTTC
TRBV12-5	few	.	TRBJ1-5	CASGLVTWPQHF	TGTGCTAGTGGTTTGGTCACTTGGCCCCAGCATTTT
TRBV10-3	.	.	TRBJ1-2	CAVSEWEDARMEGYTF	TGTGCCGTCAGTGAGTGGGAGGACGCCCGGATGGAAGGCTACACCTTC
TRBV6-1	.	.	TRBJ2-2	CATPRVTGELFF	TGTGCCACCCCCCGGGTCACCGGGGAGCTGTTTTTT
TRBV13	.	.	TRBJ2-5	CASSFKGHPETQYF	TGTGCCAGCAGCTTTAAGGGTCACCCAGAGACCCAGTACTTC
TRBV24-1	.	TRBD2	TRBJ2-5	CATSDLTSGVETQYF	TGTGCCACCAGTGATTTGACTAGCGGGGTGGAGACCCAGTACTTC
TRBV7-9	few	TRBD1	TRBJ2-7	CASSLGDSPLEQYF	TGTGCCAGCAGCTTAGGGGACAGCCCGTTGGAGCAGTACTTC
TRBV24-1	few	.	TRBJ2-1	CATSVGASSYNEQFF	TGTGCCACCAGTGTGGGCGCCAGCTCCTACAATGAGCAGTTCTTC
TRBV6-2/TRBV6-3	few	.	TRBJ2-1	CASSYGPSGGFYNEQFF	TGTGCCAGCAGTTACGGTCCTTCCGGGGGCTTCTACAATGAGCAGTTCTTC
TRBV7-6	.	.	TRBJ2-1	CASRSRSNEQFF	TGTGCCAGCAGGTCCCGATCCAATGAGCAGTTCTTC
TRBV2	.	.	TRBJ2-5	CASSPGLTLETQYF	TGTGCCAGCAGTCCCGGACTGACCTTAGAGACCCAGTACTTC
TRBV27	few	TRBD1	TRBJ1-5	CASSLVGTATDQHF	TGTGCCAGCAGTTTAGTCGGGACAGCGACCGATCAGCATTTT